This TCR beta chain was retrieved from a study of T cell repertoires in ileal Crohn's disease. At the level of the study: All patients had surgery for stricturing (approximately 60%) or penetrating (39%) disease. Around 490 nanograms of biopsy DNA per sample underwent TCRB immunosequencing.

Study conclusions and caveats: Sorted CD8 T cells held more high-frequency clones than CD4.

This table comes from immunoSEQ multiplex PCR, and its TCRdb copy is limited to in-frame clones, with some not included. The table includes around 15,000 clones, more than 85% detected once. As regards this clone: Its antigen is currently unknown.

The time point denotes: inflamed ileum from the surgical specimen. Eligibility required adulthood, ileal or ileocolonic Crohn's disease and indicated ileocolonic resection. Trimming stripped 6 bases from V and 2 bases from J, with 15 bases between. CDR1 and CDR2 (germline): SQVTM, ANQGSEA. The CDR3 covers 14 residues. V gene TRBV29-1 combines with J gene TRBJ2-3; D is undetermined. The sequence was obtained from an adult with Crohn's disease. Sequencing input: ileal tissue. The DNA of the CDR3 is TGCAGCGTCCCCCCCCTCTCACACACAGATACGCAGTATTTT. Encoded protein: CSVPPLSHTDTQYF.